This T cell receptor (beta chain) appears in the sequencing data of a study of beta chain features in type 1 diabetes. The study, taken as a whole, reports: Type 1 diabetes patients showed a moderate but significant shortening of TCRB CDR3s in all four CD4+ subsets. The study notes PCR might favor shorter templates equally in patients and controls. Junctions at VDJ sites from type 1 diabetes patients had fewer insertions and more deletions.

The investigators reverse transcribed all of the isolated RNA, so they sequenced expressed TCRB transcripts. Profiled with immunoSEQ multiplex PCR; TCRdb holds only in-frame clones, not every one. Among 860,000 or so clones listed, 15% to 20% were seen once. Sorted populations were all over 95% pure. V lost 1 base and J 3 bases, leaving 15 bases between the germline ends. Germline V gene lookup returns CDR1 MDHEN and CDR2 SYDVKM. The CDR3 is 16 residues long. In the case of this clone: Its antigen remains unidentified.

V usage is TRBV28 and J usage is TRBJ1-2; TRBD1 is a possible D gene (5 bases). This receptor was obtained from a woman aged 18 to 35 in good health. Material: naive CD4+ T cells from blood. The CDR3 DNA follows: TGTGCCAGCAGTTTATCCGGGGCAGGGCCTCACTATGGCTACACCTTC. Residues: CASSLSGAGPHYGYTF.